The entry that follows covers one TCR beta chain sequence. Its target is unknown. Generated by immunoSEQ multiplex PCR, the TCRdb table keeps only in-frame clones and is missing some. The sample holds fewer than 1 million clones; about 96% are singletons and the top ten take about 0.25%. The data originate from a study of shared clonotypes between healthy human individuals. Study results and caveats: Clonotypes shared by all four sorted-subset donors had higher generation probabilities than non-shared clonotypes.

Naive CD8 cells comprised CD45RO-negative, CCR7-positively selected cells, excluding terminally differentiated effector memory CD45RA+ cells. The clonotype originates from a man aged 25 to 45 in good health. What was sequenced was naive CD8+ T cells sorted from blood.

The CDR3 bases are TGTGCCAGCAGGGGTACTAGCGGATCGAGAACCGGGGAGCTGTTTTTT. Amino acids: CASRGTSGSRTGELFF. V gene TRBV27 combines with J gene TRBJ2-2; 8 bases are shared with TRBD2. The germline gives CDR1 MNHEY, CDR2 SMNVEV (reference sequence). The trim removed 6 bases at V and 5 bases at J, leaving 11 bases unmatched. The CDR3 is 16 amino acids.